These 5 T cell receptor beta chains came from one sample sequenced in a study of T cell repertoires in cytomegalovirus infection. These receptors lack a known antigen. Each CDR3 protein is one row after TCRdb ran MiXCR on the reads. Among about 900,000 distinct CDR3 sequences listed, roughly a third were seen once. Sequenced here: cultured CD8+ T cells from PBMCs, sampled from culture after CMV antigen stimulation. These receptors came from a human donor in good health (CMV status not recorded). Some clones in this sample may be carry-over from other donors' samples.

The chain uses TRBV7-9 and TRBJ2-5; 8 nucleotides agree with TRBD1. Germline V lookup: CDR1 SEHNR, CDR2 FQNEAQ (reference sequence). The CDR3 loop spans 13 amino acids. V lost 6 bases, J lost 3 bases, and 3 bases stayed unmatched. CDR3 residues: CASSTGQEETQYF. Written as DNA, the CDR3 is TGTGCCAGCAGTACGGGACAGGAAGAGACCCAGTACTTC. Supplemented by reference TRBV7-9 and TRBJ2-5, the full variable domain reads DTGVSQNPRHKITKRGQNVTFRCDPISEHNRLYWYRQTLGQGPEFLTYFQNEAQLEKSRLLSDRFSAERPKGSFSTLEIQRTEQGDSAMYLCASSTGQEETQYFGPGTRLLVL.

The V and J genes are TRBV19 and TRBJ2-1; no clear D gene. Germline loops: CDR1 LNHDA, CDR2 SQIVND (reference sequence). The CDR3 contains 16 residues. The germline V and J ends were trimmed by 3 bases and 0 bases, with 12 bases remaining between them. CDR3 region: CASSILMGSSYNEQFF. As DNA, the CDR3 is TGTGCCAGTAGTATTCTGATGGGAAGCTCCTACAATGAGCAGTTCTTC.

CDR3 nucleotide sequence: TGTGCCAGCAGTTGGGGACAGCCCTACGAGCAGTACTTC. Amino acids: CASSWGQPYEQYF. V is TRBV12-3 or TRBV12-4 and J is TRBJ2-7, with 7 bases identical to TRBD1. This CDR3 has 13 amino acids. The ends lost 4 bases at V and 2 bases at J; junction bases unmatched: 2.

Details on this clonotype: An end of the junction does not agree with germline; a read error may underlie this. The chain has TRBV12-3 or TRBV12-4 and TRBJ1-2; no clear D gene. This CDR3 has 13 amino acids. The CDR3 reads CVSSPGRNYGYTF. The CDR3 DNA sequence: TGTGTCAGCAGTCCCGGTCGGAACTATGGCTACACCTTC.

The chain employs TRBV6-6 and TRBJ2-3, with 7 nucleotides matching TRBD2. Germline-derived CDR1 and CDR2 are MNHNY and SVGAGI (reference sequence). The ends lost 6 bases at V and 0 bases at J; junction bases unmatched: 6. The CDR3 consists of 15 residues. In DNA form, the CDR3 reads TGTGCCAGCAGGGGGTTGGGGGGGAGCACAGATACGCAGTATTTT. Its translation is CASRGLGGSTDTQYF.